The 28 T cell receptor beta chains given below trace back to one sample, sequenced in a study of blood T cell repertoires in COVID-19. This table comes from immunoSEQ multiplex PCR, and its TCRdb copy is limited to in-frame clones, with some not included. The data contain about 84,000 clones, around 83% of them singletons. Source material: peripheral blood. These receptors originate from a man aged 80 or over with active or convalescent COVID-19.

The rearrangement joins TRBV24-1 to TRBJ2-2; no reliable D call. Germline V gene lookup returns CDR1 KGHDR and CDR2 SFDVKD. Trimming pared 3 bases from V and 9 bases from J, leaving 16 bases between. CDR3 length: 15 residues. The CDR3 is CATSDRLQNHRELFF. The DNA for the CDR3 is TGTGCCACCAGTGATCGACTGCAAAATCACCGGGAGCTGTTTTTT.

The V call is TRBV19, the J call TRBJ1-2; 8 bases match TRBD1. Trimming took 5 bases from V and 7 from J; bases not matched to a gene: 9. The CDR3 spans 14 residues. CDR1 LNHDA and CDR2 SQIVND come from the germline V gene (reference sequence). CDR3 sequence reads: CASSPTGGLGGYTF. CDR3 sequence (DNA): TGTGCCAGTAGTCCAACAGGGGGACTCGGTGGCTACACCTTC.

This CDR3 is CASSGSGGTQETQYF. In DNA form, the CDR3 reads TGCGCCAGCAGCGGTAGCGGGGGGACTCAAGAGACCCAGTACTTC. The rearrangement links TRBV5-1 to TRBJ2-5, with TRBD2 matching over 10 bases. V was pared by 4 bases and J by 2 bases, with 5 bases of the junction left unmatched. The germline V gene has CDR1 SGHRS and CDR2 YFSETQ. The CDR3 is made up of 15 amino acids.

The chain's CDR3 is CATSDSKQGRTDTQYF. For the CDR3, the DNA is TGTGCCACCAGTGATTCCAAGCAGGGCCGGACAGATACGCAGTATTTT. The rearrangement links TRBV24-1 to TRBJ2-3; maybe TRBD1 (5 bases). The CDR3 consists of 16 residues. Germline V gives CDR1 KGHDR, CDR2 SFDVKD. V gave up 2 bases and J gave up 3 bases, with 14 bases separating them.

The chain couples TRBV7-2 to TRBJ2-7; the D gene is possibly TRBD2 (6 bases). Germline V gene lookup returns CDR1 SGHTA and CDR2 FQGNSA. The CDR3 has 15 residues. V lost 0 bases and J lost 3, with 12 bases in between. CDR3 coding DNA: TGTGCCAGCAGCTTAGCGATGACGGGAGTCTACGAGCAGTACTTC. It codes for CASSLAMTGVYEQYF.

The chain is built from TRBV6-5 and TRBJ2-3, with 8 bases matching TRBD1. The CDR3 has 14 residues. The germline CDR1 and CDR2 sequences are MNHEY and SVGAGI. V shed 6 bases, J shed 6 bases, and the junction held 8 bases outside the gene matches. CDR3 DNA sequence: TGTGCCAGCAGACAGGGGGGTCTTTGGGATACGCAGTATTTT. Its protein product is CASRQGGLWDTQYF.

A note on this clone: The same CDR3 is also encoded by other DNA sequences in this sample. The chain has TRBV3-1 (or the pseudogene TRBV3-2) and TRBJ2-2; possible D gene TRBD2, 6 bases. The V gene lost 5 bases and the J gene lost 4 bases, with 14 bases spanning the gap. The CDR3 totals 15 residues. The germline V gene has CDR1 LGHDT and CDR2 YNNKEL (reference sequence). In DNA form, the CDR3 reads TGTGCCAGCAGCTCCACGGGGGTGGGCACCGGGGAGCTGTTTTTT. Translation gives CASSSTGVGTGELFF.

The V gene is TRBV30, the J gene TRBJ2-7; 10 bases map to TRBD1. With 0 bases clipped from V and 5 bases from J, the junction kept 13 bases outside the gene matches. Germline-derived CDR1 and CDR2 are GTSNPN and SVGIG (reference sequence). The CDR3 runs to 17 residues. The CDR3 loop is CAWSVERLGTGDHEQYF. In DNA, the CDR3 is TGTGCCTGGAGTGTTGAAAGGTTGGGGACAGGGGACCACGAGCAGTACTTC.

The V call is TRBV5-4, the J call TRBJ2-3, with 9 bases lining up with TRBD2. The CDR3 extends over 14 amino acids. Germline-derived CDR1 and CDR2 are SGHNT and YYREEE (reference sequence). The V and J ends lost 4 bases and 5 bases, in that order; junction bases with no gene match: 5. CDR3 sequence reads: CASSNSGGGDTQYF. The CDR3 nucleotides are TGTGCCAGCAGCAATAGCGGGGGTGGAGATACGCAGTATTTT.

CDR3 sequence (DNA): TGTGCCATCAGTTCAGGGGTCGGTAATCAGCCCCAGCATTTT. It yields the protein CAISSGVGNQPQHF. This sequence joins TRBV10-3 and TRBJ1-5; D perhaps matches TRBD1 (6 bases). With 5 bases removed from V and 4 bases from J, the gap between germline ends came to 12 bases. CDR3 length: 14 amino acids. Germline V gives CDR1 ENHRY, CDR2 SYGVKD.

In this sample, this clone turned up many times. The chain employs TRBV9 and TRBJ2-2, with TRBD1 as a possible D gene (6 bases). V lost 3 bases to trimming and J lost 4 bases, with 13 bases between them. Germline CDR1 reads SGDLS; CDR2 reads YYNGEE. CDR3 length: 15 residues. The DNA for the CDR3 is TGTGCCAGCAGCGAAACAGGGTTTAGCACCGGGGAGCTGTTTTTT. Protein sequence: CASSETGFSTGELFF. Complete variable domain (other parts from reference TRBV9 and TRBJ2-2): DSGVTQTPKHLITATGQRVTLRCSPRSGDLSVYWYQQSLDQGLQFLIQYYNGEERAKGNILERFSAQQFPDLHSELNLSSLELGDSALYFCASSETGFSTGELFFGEGSRLTVL.

This clone was seen a handful of times. The chain is built from TRBV5-1 and TRBJ1-3, with D possibly TRBD1 on 6 matching bases. V lost 4 bases and J 2 bases, leaving 13 bases between the germline ends. The CDR3 totals 15 residues. Germline values: CDR1 SGHRS, CDR2 YFSETQ. The CDR3, as DNA: TGCGCCAGCAGCGACCTTCAGGGGACTGGAAACACCATATATTTT. Protein: CASSDLQGTGNTIYF.

This clone was seen a few times. The chain joins TRBV7-9 to TRBJ1-1; tentative D call: TRBD1 (5 bases). CDR3 length: 14 amino acids. Germline V gives CDR1 SEHNR, CDR2 FQNEAQ (reference sequence). V was clipped by 1 base and J by 1 base, with 7 bases between them. Written as DNA, the CDR3 is TGTGCCAGCAGCTTAGGACAGTGGAACACTGAAGCTTTCTTT. Residues: CASSLGQWNTEAFF.

This chain links TRBV18 with TRBJ2-5, with 9 bases aligning to TRBD2. Germline V gene data show CDR1 as KGHSH and CDR2 as LQKENI. V dropped 1 base and J dropped 4; count of bases not matched to a gene: 7. CDR3 size: 16 residues. The CDR3 loop reads CASSPRQREAGETQYF. CDR3 in DNA: TGTGCCAGCTCACCACGACAGCGGGAGGCCGGAGAGACCCAGTACTTC.

The V call is TRBV7-6, the J call TRBJ2-7; the D gene is possibly TRBD1 (5 bases). Germline values: CDR1 SGHVS, CDR2 FNYEAQ. There are 15 residues in the CDR3. The germline V and J ends were trimmed by 1 base and 6 bases, with 16 bases remaining between them. CDR3 bases: TGTGCCAGCAGCTTAGGGGCAGGGTTGTATGTCGAGCAGTACTTC. As protein: CASSLGAGLYVEQYF.

This clone was detected once. This chain joins TRBV18 and TRBJ1-1; 8 bases line up with TRBD1. Losses at the gene ends were 6 bases for V and 3 bases for J; bases not matched to a gene: 3. This CDR3 comprises 13 residues. Germline CDR1 KGHSH, CDR2 LQKENI. The DNA of the CDR3 is TGTGCCAGCTCGTCGGGACAGGACACTGAAGCTTTCTTT. Encoded protein: CASSSGQDTEAFF.

The chain joins TRBV20-1 to TRBJ2-1, with 8 nucleotides matching TRBD2. The CDR3 is 14 amino acids. Germline lookup yields CDR1 DFQATT and CDR2 SNEGSKA (reference sequence). V lost 3 bases, J lost 0 bases, and 1 base stayed unmatched. The chain's CDR3 is CSASSGASYNEQFF. The DNA for the CDR3 is TGCAGTGCTAGTAGCGGGGCCTCCTACAATGAGCAGTTCTTC.

The rearrangement uses TRBV10-3 and TRBJ2-1; the D gene is possibly TRBD1 (6 bases). Per germline, CDR1 ENHRY and CDR2 SYGVKD. The CDR3 loop spans 15 amino acids. The V and J ends lost 8 bases and 6 bases respectively, with 20 bases between them. The CDR3 spells CAISDQGWYGNEQFF. CDR3 DNA: TGTGCCATCTCGGACCAGGGGTGGTATGGCAATGAGCAGTTCTTC.

V and J are TRBV19 and TRBJ1-1; TRBD1 might be the D (5 bases). From germline, CDR1 is LNHDA and CDR2 SQIVND (reference sequence). V was clipped by 2 bases and J by 10 bases, with 11 bases between them. The CDR3 totals 12 residues. The CDR3 sequence is CASSISQGPAFF. The CDR3 bases are TGTGCCAGTAGTATAAGCCAGGGCCCAGCTTTCTTT.

The chain carries TRBV7-9 and TRBJ2-5; 13 bases match TRBD2. The trim removed 5 bases at V and 0 bases at J, leaving 6 bases unmatched. Germline V lookup: CDR1 SEHNR, CDR2 FQNEAQ (reference sequence). The CDR3 length is 17 residues. The CDR3 sequence: CASSRGLAGQYQETQYF. In DNA, the CDR3 is TGTGCCAGCAGCCGGGGACTAGCGGGACAGTACCAAGAGACCCAGTACTTC.

The chain uses TRBV30 and TRBJ2-1; D possibly corresponds to TRBD2 (7 bases). CDR3 length: 14 residues. Trimming took 0 bases from V and 9 from J, leaving 15 bases between them. CDR1 is GTSNPN, CDR2 SVGIG, per germline (reference sequence). CDR3 sequence: CAWSVRGGASEQFF. As DNA, the CDR3 is TGTGCCTGGAGTGTTAGGGGGGGGGCGTCTGAGCAGTTCTTC.

The chain couples TRBV3-1 (or the pseudogene TRBV3-2) to TRBJ1-3; tentatively, D is TRBD1 (6 bases). The germline CDR1 and CDR2 sequences are LGHDT and YNNKEL (reference sequence). The CDR3 is made up of 17 amino acids. V lost 1 base to trimming and J lost 0 bases, with 13 bases between them. The CDR3 nucleotides are TGTGCCAGCAGCCAAGGGACAGCCTATGTCTCTGGAAACACCATATATTTT. Translating it yields CASSQGTAYVSGNTIYF.

This sequence joins TRBV3-1 (or the pseudogene TRBV3-2) and TRBJ2-5, with 8 nucleotides matching TRBD2. J was trimmed by 0 bases and V by 4 bases; bases with no gene match: 7. Germline V gene sequence: CDR1 LGHDT, CDR2 YNNKEL (reference sequence). This CDR3 region has 16 residues. The CDR3: CASSPGVAGYQETQYF. In nucleotides, the CDR3 is TGTGCCAGCAGCCCTGGGGTAGCGGGGTACCAAGAGACCCAGTACTTC.

The CDR3 protein is CASSPNSGNTIYF. The CDR3 DNA sequence: TGTGCCAGCAGCCCCAACTCTGGAAACACCATATATTTT. The chain employs TRBV5-5 and TRBJ1-3; D gene ambiguous. The V gene lost 4 bases and the J gene lost 0 bases, with 5 bases spanning the gap. This CDR3 is built from 13 residues. Germline-derived CDR1 and CDR2 are SGHKS and YYEKEE (reference sequence).

This clone was observed once. The CDR3 loop reads CASSLERDRYSYEQYF. The DNA of the CDR3 is TGTGCCAGCAGCTTAGAAAGGGACAGGTACTCCTACGAGCAGTACTTC. V gene TRBV7-6 combines with J gene TRBJ2-7; 8 bases fit TRBD1. Germline values: CDR1 SGHVS, CDR2 FNYEAQ. Trimming took 1 base from V and 0 from J; bases not matched to a gene: 5. This CDR3 has 16 amino acids.

The chain uses TRBV29-1 and TRBJ1-2; the D gene is possibly TRBD1 (6 bases). Germline assignment: CDR1 SQVTM and CDR2 ANQGSEA. The CDR3 has 14 residues. Trimming pared 6 bases from V and 0 bases from J, leaving 14 bases between. CDR3 in DNA: TGCAGCGTGGCCAGGGGATCCGCTAACTATGGCTACACCTTC. It yields the protein CSVARGSANYGYTF.

This clone was observed once. V usage is TRBV7-3 and J usage is TRBJ2-5, with a possible D match to TRBD2 (6 bases). In germline, CDR1 is SGHTA, CDR2 FQGTGA. This CDR3 comprises 13 residues. The V and J ends lost 5 bases and 5 bases respectively, with 12 bases between them. The CDR3 sequence: CASSETREETQYF. The CDR3 DNA reads as TGTGCCAGCAGCGAGACTAGAGAGGAGACCCAGTACTTC.

This chain joins TRBV5-1 and TRBJ1-2, with 12 bases that match TRBD1. The ends lost 3 bases at V and 8 bases at J; junction bases unmatched: 5. The germline CDR1 and CDR2 sequences are SGHRS and YFSETQ. This CDR3 is 14 amino acids long. CDR3 nucleotides: TGCGCCAGCAGCTCCGGGACAGGGGGCTCGGGCTACACCTTC. This codes for CASSSGTGGSGYTF. Based on the CDR3 plus reference TRBV5-1 and TRBJ1-2, the full variable domain is KAGVTQTPRYLIKTRGQQVTLSCSPISGHRSVSWYQQTPGQGLQFLFEYFSETQRNKGNFPGRFSGRQFSNSRSEMNVSTLELGDSALYLCASSSGTGGSGYTFGSGTRLTVV.